This T cell receptor beta chain was sequenced for a study of T cells in Graves' hyperthyroidism and ophthalmopathy. Study outcomes and limitations: Most expanded thyroid clonotypes above 0.001 recurred in blood.

This clonotype was found many times. Antigen unknown. Clinical Activity Scores of at least 3, NOSPECS grades of at least 4 and durations under 3 months characterized ophthalmopathy patients. In making diagnoses, clinical symptoms, serum thyroxine and TRAb, thyroid ultrasound and orbital computed tomography were all used. The investigators amplified TCR beta CDR3 regions from RNA transcripts. HTBI primers drove first-round RT-PCR of the TCR CDR3. TCRdb itself ran the multiplex PCR reads through MiXCR, one entry per CDR3 protein. Of hundreds of thousands of distinct CDR3 sequences in the sample, about 14% were seen once. The sequenced material came from blood. This receptor was identified in a woman between 45 and 65 years old with Graves' ophthalmopathy.

The CDR3 DNA reads as TGTGCCAGCACAGTTATTGGGAACACTGAAGCTTTCTTT. Its protein is CASTVIGNTEAFF. The chain is built from TRBV12-3 or TRBV12-4 and TRBJ1-1; no firm D call. V lost 7 bases, J lost 1 base, and 10 bases lay in between. The CDR3 totals 13 residues.